The subject of this entry is one TCR beta chain. The CDR3 is 14 residues long. The ends were cut back, 6 bases at V and 7 bases at J, with 21 bases in the middle. From germline, CDR1 is SQVTM and CDR2 ANQGSEA. Brentuximab vedotin exposure varied, and every patient relapsed after autologous stem cell transplantation. The data are from a study of PD-1 blockade in classical Hodgkin lymphoma. This table comes from immunoSEQ multiplex PCR, and its TCRdb copy is limited to in-frame clones, with some not included. The table has more than 90,000 clones, approximately 80% seen once. This sequence was found in a human donor with classical Hodgkin lymphoma. Sample: peripheral blood mononuclear cells (PBMCs), taken before the second cycle of nivolumab. V and J are TRBV29-1 and TRBJ1-2; D unresolved. In nucleotides, the CDR3 is TGCAGCGTCGGGCCGGACTCAACGCCGGGTGGCTACACCTTC. This codes for CSVGPDSTPGGYTF.